One sample yielded the 14 T cell receptor beta chains listed below, sequenced in a study of cytomegalovirus exposure and HLA in healthy donors. Primers included in the PCR were 60 Vbeta and 13 Jbeta primers. The protocol was immunoSEQ multiplex PCR, while the TCRdb copy is restricted to in-frame clones and leaves out a portion. The repertoire consists of about 140,000 clones, with 82% occurring once and the leading ten covering 3.2%. The sequencing sample was made of PBMCs. These receptor sequences come from a man in his late teens or twenties in good health and CMV-seropositive.

This chain connects TRBV27 to TRBJ1-4; 7 bases are shared with TRBD1. With V trimmed by 2 bases and J by 7 bases, 7 bases remained unmatched. This CDR3 has 15 amino acids. Germline CDR1 is MNHEY and CDR2 is SMNVEV (reference sequence). Here the CDR3 DNA reads TGTGCCAGCAGTTTAAGTGGGAACAGGGGTGAAAAACTGTTTTTT. This translates into CASSLSGNRGEKLFF. The entire variable domain, with the rest obtained from reference TRBV27 and TRBJ1-4, is as follows: EAQVTQNPRYLITVTGKKLTVTCSQNMNHEYMSWYRQDPGLGLRQIYYSMNVEVTDKGDVPEGYKVSRKEKRNFPLILESPSPNQTSLYFCASSLSGNRGEKLFFGSGTQLSVL.

The chain combines TRBV11-2 with TRBJ2-5; the D gene is possibly TRBD1 (5 bases). Looked up from germline, CDR1 is SGHAT and CDR2 is FQNNGV. Trimming removed 5 bases at V and 4 bases at J, with 20 bases between. The CDR3 is made up of 16 amino acids. The CDR3 loop reads CASSALQSRALETQYF. The CDR3 DNA reads TGTGCCAGCAGCGCGCTCCAAAGCAGGGCTCTAGAGACCCAGTACTTC. The full variable domain, with the rest looked up from reference TRBV11-2 and TRBJ2-5, is EAGVAQSPRYKIIEKRQSVAFWCNPISGHATLYWYQQILGQGPKLLIQFQNNGVVDDSQLPKDRFSAERLKGVDSTLKIQPAKLEDSAVYLCASSALQSRALETQYFGPGTRLLVL.

This clone was picked up a small number of times. This rearrangement joins TRBV27 to TRBJ2-3, with 13 positions matching TRBD2. V trimming: 6 bases; J trimming: 6 bases; junction bases outside the gene matches: 3. CDR3 length: 14 amino acids. Germline V gene data show CDR1 as MNHEY and CDR2 as SMNVEV (reference sequence). The CDR3 DNA is TGTGCCAGCAGACTAGCGGGAGGGGCCGATACGCAGTATTTT. It codes for CASRLAGGADTQYF.

This clone was observed once. This rearrangement joins TRBV29-1 to TRBJ1-1; no clear D gene. CDR3 length equals 12 residues. Trimming removed 5 bases at V and 1 base at J, with 8 bases between. CDR1 is SQVTM, CDR2 ANQGSEA, per germline. CDR3 amino acids: CSVYGRNTEAFF. The CDR3 DNA reads as TGCAGCGTTTATGGGAGGAACACTGAAGCTTTCTTT.

The rearrangement links TRBV9 to TRBJ1-2; tentatively, D is TRBD1 (5 bases). The CDR3 extends over 12 amino acids. The V gene's germline CDR1 is SGDLS and CDR2 YYNGEE. The V end lost 5 bases, the J end lost 6 bases, and 11 bases lay between the germline ends. DNA of the CDR3: TGTGCCAGCAGGGGGGGAGACGATGGCTACACCTTC. Amino acids: CASRGGDDGYTF. Drawing the rest from reference TRBV9 and TRBJ1-2, the complete variable domain is DSGVTQTPKHLITATGQRVTLRCSPRSGDLSVYWYQQSLDQGLQFLIQYYNGEERAKGNILERFSAQQFPDLHSELNLSSLELGDSALYFCASRGGDDGYTFGSGTRLTVV.

The chain is built from TRBV11-2 and TRBJ2-2, with D possibly matching TRBD2 (5 bases). CDR1 is SGHAT and CDR2 is FQNNGV in the germline V gene. CDR3 length: 16 residues. V shed 7 bases and J shed 0 bases, with 15 bases lying between them. CDR3 nucleotide sequence: TGTGCCAGCACCCTCGGCCCGGGGACGAACACCGGGGAGCTGTTTTTT. This gives the protein CASTLGPGTNTGELFF.

The rearrangement joins TRBV30 to TRBJ2-5, with 7 bases aligning to TRBD2. With V trimmed by 2 bases and J by 5 bases, 8 bases remained unmatched. This CDR3 comprises 14 residues. Germline values: CDR1 GTSNPN, CDR2 SVGIG (reference sequence). CDR3 sequence (DNA): TGTGCCTGGAGTCCGGGCGGGAGAATGGAGACCCAGTACTTC. Amino acids: CAWSPGGRMETQYF.

The CDR3 DNA is TGTGCCAGCAGTGAATCCCAGGGGGCGAGCACTGAAGCTTTCTTT. This translates into CASSESQGASTEAFF. The chain links TRBV2 to TRBJ1-1, with 8 bases identical to TRBD1. J was trimmed by 4 bases and V by 2 bases; bases with no gene match: 6. The V gene's germline CDR1 is SNHLY and CDR2 FYNNEI. The CDR3 length is 15 residues. Combining the CDR3 with reference TRBV2 and TRBJ1-1 gives the whole variable domain EPEVTQTPSHQVTQMGQEVILRCVPISNHLYFYWYRQILGQKVEFLVSFYNNEISEKSEIFDDQFSVERPDGSNFTLKIRSTKLEDSAMYFCASSESQGASTEAFFGQGTRLTVV.

V is TRBV5-6 and J is TRBJ1-2; D gene unclear. Germline CDR1 and CDR2: SGHDT and YYEEEE. Trimming took 3 bases from V and 8 from J, leaving 11 bases between them. The CDR3 contains 12 residues. In DNA, the CDR3 is TGTGCCAGCAGCTCCTCAACAGCAGGCTACACCTTC. Encoded protein: CASSSSTAGYTF.

The V gene is TRBV28, the J gene TRBJ1-5; D gene uncertain. This CDR3 spans 15 amino acids. V lost 10 bases and J lost 2, with 18 bases in between. Per germline, CDR1 MDHEN and CDR2 SYDVKM. The CDR3 DNA reads TGTGCCACCTTCGCCCCCGGGGATGGCAATCAGCCCCAGCATTTT. It is translated as CATFAPGDGNQPQHF.

The chain combines TRBV4-1 with TRBJ1-2; maybe TRBD1 (5 bases). This CDR3 comprises 15 residues. Germline V CDR1 and CDR2: MGHRA, YSYEKL. V shed 1 base and J shed 2 bases, with 11 bases lying between them. The CDR3 nucleotides are TGCGCCAGCAGCCAAGGTAGTCAGGGAAACTATGGCTACACCTTC. Translating gives CASSQGSQGNYGYTF.

This rearrangement joins TRBV5-1 to TRBJ2-3, with D possibly being TRBD1 (5 bases). V lost 1 base to trimming and J lost 3 bases, with 9 bases between them. The CDR3 totals 14 residues. Germline V gives CDR1 SGHRS, CDR2 YFSETQ. The CDR3 DNA reads TGCGCCAGCAGCTTGCGCAGGGATACAGATACGCAGTATTTT. Its translation: CASSLRRDTDTQYF.

The chain carries TRBV6-1 and TRBJ1-2; D gene uncertain. The CDR3 runs to 15 residues. Germline V CDR1 and CDR2: MNHNS, SASEGT. V shed 10 bases and J shed 1 base, with 19 bases lying between them. The CDR3 reads CATNEVPADNYGYTF. The CDR3 nucleotides read TGTGCCACCAATGAAGTCCCGGCGGATAACTATGGCTACACCTTC.

The chain joins TRBV6-5 to TRBJ1-1; TRBD1 matches 7 bases. Germline V gene data show CDR1 as MNHEY and CDR2 as SVGAGI. V dropped 4 bases and J dropped 1; count of bases not matched to a gene: 6. The CDR3 covers 15 residues. This CDR3 reads CASSLSGQQNTEAFF. The CDR3 region has the DNA TGTGCCAGCAGTTTATCGGGACAGCAGAACACTGAAGCTTTCTTT.